The entry that follows covers one T cell receptor (beta chain) sequence. Its antigen is still unknown. Since the CDR3 does not end with the conserved phenylalanine or tryptophan, this likely comes from a read error. The limits of the CDR3 on the DNA are not certain, so only TCRdb's listed CDR3 is given. The CDR3 is 14 amino acids in total, end residues counted. The germline V gene has CDR1 SGHTA and CDR2 FQGNSA. The sample originates from a study of radiotherapy plus CTLA-4 blockade in lung cancer. Study details: Objective responses arose in about 18% of patients, and roughly 31% experienced disease control.

Focal radiation plus CTLA-4 blockade with ipilimumab was administered to patients who had chemo-refractory metastatic non-small-cell lung cancer. The assay was immunoSEQ multiplex PCR, and TCRdb's table has in-frame clones only and misses some. This sample has approximately 82,000 clones, with approximately 82% found just once. Points from the study as a whole: Response, reportedly, was best predicted by interferon-beta along with early blood T cell clone dynamics. In blood, tumor-derived TCR clones expanded after radiotherapy plus ipilimumab.

The clonotype originates from a human donor with non-small cell lung cancer that progressed on radiotherapy plus ipilimumab. Specimen: peripheral blood, collected from a patient treated with radiotherapy plus ipilimumab. The chain links TRBV7-2 to TRBJ2-3; the DNA was not compared with TRBD1, the D call given in the table. The CDR3 sequence is CASSLALGQGAWTV.